This T cell receptor beta chain derives from a study of cytomegalovirus exposure and HLA in healthy donors (dated by TCRdb to about 2017). For the study in its entirety: According to an earlier analysis of around 600 of the donors, about 190 million T cells yielded roughly 100 million unique TCR beta sequences and about 300 Gb of sequence data. An early release that covered about 600 HLA-typed donors contained about 290 gigabases of sequencing data and about 84 million unique TCR sequences. Among the 398 genotyped donors, around 79% belonged to the genetic ancestry cluster associated with self-reported Caucasian donors. The study aimed to test whether signatures of past pathogen exposure could be identified by cataloging public T cell receptors. Using immunosequencing, the study profiled T cell repertoires from fewer than 850 subjects and related those repertoires to cytomegalovirus serostatus. In addition to the first cohort of roughly 700 subjects, a separate validation cohort of about 120 different subjects was used. The study combined high-throughput TCR immunosequencing, statistical association of individual TCRs with disease status, and machine learning to predict cytomegalovirus infection status. In a later analysis, previously published TCR beta repertoires from 550 to 700 donors were re-analyzed and high-resolution HLA genotyping was added so that TCR occurrence patterns could be studied. Rather than using new phenotypic data, the later analysis identified candidate immune exposures from TCR beta sequences and from how often those sequences occurred across donors. In an earlier analysis of roughly 580 of the donors, high-throughput TCR beta sequencing was used to judge whether each TCR beta V gene segment behaved as functional or pseudogenic. Alongside the repertoire data, information on donor age, sex, ethnicity and CMV serostatus was compiled. A later genetic analysis used genome-wide SNP genotypes for 398 of the 666 donors, treating that subset as a discovery cohort. Every discovery cohort repertoire had been produced on one sequencing platform. HLA typing included class I and class II loci at four-digit resolution. The number of typed donors differed by locus: about 629-630 for A, B, C, DRB1 and DQB1; 522 for DQA1; 606 for DPA1; and approximately 450 for DPB1. Several DR-DQ haplotypes were treated as single units for association and clustering because of strong linkage in the cohort. Among under 450 genotyped donors of the cohort, an average of approximately 240,000 unique TCR beta nucleotide sequences were sequenced per donor, about a sixth of them non-productive.

General findings and caveats noted by the study authors: This cohort had only TCR beta chains sequenced, and the lack of alpha or paired-chain data limited which features could be detected. Three of the identified cytomegalovirus-associated TCR beta chains were confirmed in vitro to be specific for cytomegalovirus antigens. Because counts were too low, seventeen rarely observed V segments, including chromosome 9 orphons, were left out of the earlier analysis of approximately 500 of the donors. Correlated functional status among segregating V segments might reflect linkage disequilibrium, but an unknown experimental factor could not be ruled out. A cluster of highly shared sequence variants was judged likely to be a technical artifact of the sequencing pipeline. In a later analysis, some 17,000 TCR beta sequences were associated with specific HLA alleles at a false discovery rate of 0.05. When HLA alleles, especially DR and DQ, strongly co-occurred, TCR associations were difficult to assign to individual alleles. CMV serostatus was the only immune exposure information available for the cohort. Most CMV-associated TCR beta chains appeared to be HLA-restricted in a later analysis, and the HLA associations seemed to be driven largely by CMV exposure. Some IMGT-functional V segments, including TRBV6-2 and TRBV6-3, could not be told apart with the 87-base-pair reads, so those segments were excluded. A further reported finding was that TCR beta sequences accurately predicted the HLA-A and HLA-B alleles for most subjects in the first cohort. A later genetic analysis reported fewer N-insertions in productive TCRs among donors in an Asian-associated ancestry cluster than the 666-donor mean. The presence/absence analyses assumed that sequencing depth was roughly uniform across donors, and that assumption may not be true. Across donors, most TCR sequences were observed very rarely, whereas some public TCRs were present in many individuals. In the study, 150 to 200 TCR beta chains were listed as associated with cytomegalovirus. A later analysis reported that several top co-occurrence clusters appeared linked to parvovirus B19, influenza, CMV and Epstein-Barr virus. Broadly in line with IMGT annotations, most TCR beta V segments showed up in productive rearrangements about 87% or about 30% of the time in an earlier analysis of several hundred of the donors. Cytomegalovirus status was reported to be diagnosed by the classifier with high specificity and sensitivity in both the original and validation cohorts. A later analysis found that TCR association rates varied across HLA loci, with DRB1 alleles showing the most associated TCRs and HLA-C alleles the fewest. In a later analysis, HLA-associated TCR beta chains showed more clonal expansion and lower generation probabilities than non-associated chains that were equally common. V-gene and J-gene trimming of TCR beta chains was associated with a missense DCLRE1C variant in a later genetic analysis, and the association was replicated in an independent cohort. Because HLA typing was missing for some donors at each locus, association tests included only the typed subset. The authors suggested that the approach could potentially be extended to other disease states and immunological phenotypes.

The library was built by means of the immunoSEQ multiplex PCR assay. The multiplex PCR relied on a mix of 60 forward primers for TCR Vbeta segments and 13 reverse primers for TCR Jbeta segments. The CDR3 region of rearranged TCR beta genes was amplified from genomic DNA by a multiplex PCR assay. The amplified TCR beta libraries were sequenced on the Illumina HiSeq System as 87-base-pair reads. The study's processing was this. A later analysis tallied around 87 million unique TCR beta chains across the 550 to 850 repertoires, and 10 million to 11 million of those chains were shared by two or more donors. Raw reads were error-corrected and collapsed into unique sequences with a nearest-neighbor algorithm that merged closely related sequences to remove PCR and sequencing errors. To assign V, D and J gene segments, CDR3 sequences were aligned to IMGT reference sequences. For a sequence to be retained, a match of at least six nucleotides to both a V gene segment and a J gene segment was required. Rearrangements were classified as productive when the CDR3 lacked stop codons and remained in frame with V and J, and all other rearrangements were classified as non-productive. CDR3 was defined according to IMGT convention as the region running from the second conserved V-encoded cysteine to the conserved J-encoded phenylalanine. In an earlier analysis of roughly 580 of the donors, sequences lacking an unambiguous match to a single V gene segment were excluded. In an earlier analysis of a few hundred of the donors, a V segment was called functional when productive rearrangements were above 56.7%, and segregating when the standard deviation between donors exceeded 5%. A statistical classification framework was built for diagnosing cytomegalovirus status from the catalog of TCR beta chain sequences. A later analysis assigned V and J genes by comparing TCR nucleotide sequences with IMGT/GENE-DB human TR gene sequences. In a later analysis, CDR3 sequences and most-parsimonious VDJ recombination scenarios were assigned using the TCRdist pipeline. In a later analysis, each TCR beta chain was defined by its CDR3 amino acid sequence together with its V-gene family, and reads without a unique V-gene family were excluded. As a way to deal with suspected cross-contamination and a sequencing artifact, a later analysis dropped under 600 nucleotide sequences that were highly shared and had low generation probability. In a later analysis, a clonal expansion index was calculated for each public chain from normalized within-repertoire ranks of inferred template counts. A later analysis computed generation probabilities with a VDJ recombination model fitted to out-of-frame rearrangements, and checked the results against IGoR. In a later analysis, TCR-TCR, TCR-HLA and TCR-CMV co-occurrence was scored with hypergeometric tests, and a repertoire-size bias correction was applied to TCR pairs. In a later analysis, false discovery rates were estimated by permuting HLA or CMV assignments 20 times. A later analysis grouped co-occurring TCRs with DBSCAN, adding TCRdist sequence similarity when clustering within HLA-allele-positive subsets. Repertoires with fewer than 30,000 or more than 120,000 public chains were left out of co-occurrence clustering, as were about 5 repertoires with anomalous nucleotide sharing. Imported from immuneACCESS, the table was reduced by TCRdb to in-frame sequences with V and J called. These copies leave out some clones; in studies compared against another copy, an unresolved V gene accounts for under half, and the cause of the remainder is not known. The V and J calls and the clone size are those of that table, but D and trimming were determined from the DNA. Here the sample has some 130,000 clones; roughly 80% occur a single time. Jointly, the top ten make up 8.8% of the sample.

The cohort consisted of 600 or so healthy bone marrow donors. Cohort members were all nominally healthy when sampled, although unrecorded immune exposures were likely present. The donor tested CMV seropositive and was one of the 289 seropositive cohort members. A peripheral blood sample was provided by each donor, and peripheral blood mononuclear cells were used for TCR beta sequencing. Genomic DNA extraction from the blood cell samples was performed with the Qiagen DNeasy Blood Extraction Kit. CDR1 GTSNPN and CDR2 SVGIG are derived from the germline V gene (reference sequence). The CDR3, cysteine through phenylalanine, is 13 amino acids long. CDR3 DNA only is kept here, 39 bases in frame from base 1. Relative to germline, V is 2 bases shorter and J is 1 base shorter, with 5 bases between their ends. To note about this clone: Its antigen remains unidentified. Per-nucleotide qualities are absent, and no much larger clonotype sits a single base away.

The chain is assembled from TRBV30 and TRBJ2-2; no D segment can be confidently identified. The receptor was isolated from a woman aged 50 to 60 in good health and CMV-seropositive. Source material: PBMCs. In nucleotides, the sequence is TGTGCCTGGAGTATACAGAACACCGGGGAGCTGTTTTTT. This codes for CAWSIQNTGELFF.